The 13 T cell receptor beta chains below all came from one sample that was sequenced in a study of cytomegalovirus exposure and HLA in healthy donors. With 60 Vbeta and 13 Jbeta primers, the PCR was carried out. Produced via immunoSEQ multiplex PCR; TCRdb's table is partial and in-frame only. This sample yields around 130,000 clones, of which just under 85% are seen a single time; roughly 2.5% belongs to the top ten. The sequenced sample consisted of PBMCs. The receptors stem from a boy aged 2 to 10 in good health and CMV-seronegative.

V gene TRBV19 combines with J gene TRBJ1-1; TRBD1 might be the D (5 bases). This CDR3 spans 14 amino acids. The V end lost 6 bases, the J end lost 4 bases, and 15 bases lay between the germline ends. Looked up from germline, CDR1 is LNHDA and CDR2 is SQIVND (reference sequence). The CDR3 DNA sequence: TGTGCCAGTAGGTTCAGGGCCACGTCCACTGAAGCTTTCTTT. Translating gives CASRFRATSTEAFF.

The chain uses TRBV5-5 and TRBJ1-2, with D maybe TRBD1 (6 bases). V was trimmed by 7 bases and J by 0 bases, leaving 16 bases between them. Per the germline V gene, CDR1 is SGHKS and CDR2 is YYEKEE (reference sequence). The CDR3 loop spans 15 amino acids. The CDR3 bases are TGTGCCAGCGGGTTACAGGGACAAGCTAACTATGGCTACACCTTC. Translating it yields CASGLQGQANYGYTF.

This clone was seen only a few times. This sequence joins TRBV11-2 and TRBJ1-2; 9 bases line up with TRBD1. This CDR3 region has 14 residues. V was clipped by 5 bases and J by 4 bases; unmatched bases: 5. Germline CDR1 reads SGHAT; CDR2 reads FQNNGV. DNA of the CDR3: TGTGCCAGCAGCCCTACGACAGGGGGCTATGGCTACACCTTC. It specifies CASSPTTGGYGYTF.

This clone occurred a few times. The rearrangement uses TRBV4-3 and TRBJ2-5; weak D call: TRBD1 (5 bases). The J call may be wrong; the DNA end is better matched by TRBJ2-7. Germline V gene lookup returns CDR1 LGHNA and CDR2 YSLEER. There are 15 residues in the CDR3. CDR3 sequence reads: CASSQDQEQAYEQYF. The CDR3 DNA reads TGCGCCAGCAGCCAAGATCAGGAACAGGCCTACGAGCAGTACTTC.

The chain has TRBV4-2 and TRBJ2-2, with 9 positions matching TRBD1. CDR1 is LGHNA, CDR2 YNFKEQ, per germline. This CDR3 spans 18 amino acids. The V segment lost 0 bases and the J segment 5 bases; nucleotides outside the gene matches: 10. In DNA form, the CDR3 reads TGTGCCAGCAGCCAAGAGTTTTCCGGGACAGGGATTACCGGGGAGCTGTTTTTT. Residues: CASSQEFSGTGITGELFF.

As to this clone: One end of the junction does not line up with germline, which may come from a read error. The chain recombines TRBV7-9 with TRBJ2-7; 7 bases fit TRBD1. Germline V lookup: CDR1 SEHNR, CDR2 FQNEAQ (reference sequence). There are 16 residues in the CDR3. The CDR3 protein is CSSSFPDRDSTYEQYF. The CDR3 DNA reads TGTTCCAGCAGCTTTCCTGACAGGGATAGTACCTACGAGCAGTACTTC.

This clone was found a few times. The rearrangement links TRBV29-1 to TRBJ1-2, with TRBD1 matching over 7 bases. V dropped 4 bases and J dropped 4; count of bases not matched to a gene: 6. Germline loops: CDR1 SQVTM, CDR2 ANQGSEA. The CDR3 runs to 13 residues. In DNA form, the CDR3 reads TGCAGCGTTGGGACAGGAGGAACCTATGGCTACACCTTC. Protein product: CSVGTGGTYGYTF.

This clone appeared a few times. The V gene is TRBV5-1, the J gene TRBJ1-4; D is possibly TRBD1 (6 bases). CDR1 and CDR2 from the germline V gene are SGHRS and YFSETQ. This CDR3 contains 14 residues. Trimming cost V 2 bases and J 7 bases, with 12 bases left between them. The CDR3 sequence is CASSLVTGGEKLFF. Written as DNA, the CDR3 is TGCGCCAGCAGCTTAGTGACAGGAGGTGAAAAACTGTTTTTT.

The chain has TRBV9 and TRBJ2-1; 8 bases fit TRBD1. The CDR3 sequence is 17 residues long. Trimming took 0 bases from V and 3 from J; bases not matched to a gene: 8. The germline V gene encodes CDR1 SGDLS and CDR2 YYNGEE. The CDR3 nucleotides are TGTGCCAGCAGCGTAGAGATGCCAGGGGGCTACTACAATGAGCAGTTCTTC. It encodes CASSVEMPGGYYNEQFF. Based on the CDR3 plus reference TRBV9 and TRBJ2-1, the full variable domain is DSGVTQTPKHLITATGQRVTLRCSPRSGDLSVYWYQQSLDQGLQFLIQYYNGEERAKGNILERFSAQQFPDLHSELNLSSLELGDSALYFCASSVEMPGGYYNEQFFGPGTRLTVL.

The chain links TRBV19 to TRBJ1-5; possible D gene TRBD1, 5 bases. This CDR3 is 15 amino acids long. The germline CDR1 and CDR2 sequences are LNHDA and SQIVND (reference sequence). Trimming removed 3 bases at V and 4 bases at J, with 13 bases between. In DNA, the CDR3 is TGTGCCAGTAGTATCCGAGACAGATTAAATCAGCCCCAGCATTTT. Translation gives CASSIRDRLNQPQHF.

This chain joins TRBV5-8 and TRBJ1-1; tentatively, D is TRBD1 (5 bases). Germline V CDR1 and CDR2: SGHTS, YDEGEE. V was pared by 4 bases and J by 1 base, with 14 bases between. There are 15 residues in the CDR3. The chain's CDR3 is CASSRGESRNTEAFF. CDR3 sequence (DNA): TGTGCCAGCAGCCGGGGGGAATCGAGGAACACTGAAGCTTTCTTT.

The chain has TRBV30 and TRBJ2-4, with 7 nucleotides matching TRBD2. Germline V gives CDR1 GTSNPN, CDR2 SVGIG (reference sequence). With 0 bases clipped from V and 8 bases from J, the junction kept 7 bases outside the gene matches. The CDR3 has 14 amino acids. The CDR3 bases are TGTGCCTGGAGTGTTGGCGGGGGTGGGGACATTCAGTACTTC. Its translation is CAWSVGGGGDIQYF.

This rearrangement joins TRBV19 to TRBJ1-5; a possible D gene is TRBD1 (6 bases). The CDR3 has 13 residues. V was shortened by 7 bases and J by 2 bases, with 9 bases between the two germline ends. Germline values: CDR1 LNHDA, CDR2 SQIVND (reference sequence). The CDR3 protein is CASTWTGNQPQHF. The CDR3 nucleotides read TGTGCCAGTACTTGGACAGGCAATCAGCCCCAGCATTTT.